The present TCR beta chain was sequenced within a study of T cell repertoires in cytomegalovirus infection. A single record per CDR3 protein comes from TCRdb applying MiXCR to the reads. The table shows 110,000 to 150,000 distinct CDR3 sequences, with 25% to 35% occurring only once. Points on this clonotype: Its target is not known.

Germline CDR1 and CDR2: SGHRS and YFSETQ. This CDR3 comprises 13 residues. Trimming took 0 bases from V and 5 from J, leaving 9 bases between them. The receptor comes from a human donor in good health (CMV status not recorded). Some clones in this sample may be carry-over from other donors' samples. The material was CD8+ T cells from cultured PBMCs, obtained from culture after CMV antigen stimulation. The chain is built from TRBV5-1 and TRBJ2-7; either TRBD1 or TRBD2 may fit D (5 bases each). The CDR3: CASSLAGLNEQYF. CDR3 coding DNA: TGCGCCAGCAGCTTGGCGGGGCTTAACGAGCAGTACTTC. Filled out from reference TRBV5-1 and TRBJ2-7, the complete variable domain reads KAGVTQTPRYLIKTRGQQVTLSCSPISGHRSVSWYQQTPGQGLQFLFEYFSETQRNKGNFPGRFSGRQFSNSRSEMNVSTLELGDSALYLCASSLAGLNEQYFGPGTRLTVT.